This T cell receptor beta chain stems from a study of shared clonotypes between healthy human individuals. The table came from immunoSEQ multiplex PCR; TCRdb's copy has only in-frame clones and leaves some out. This table has some 200,000 clones, approximately 65% appearing once. The donors were all Caucasian adults (living in Nashville, Tennessee). Of note for this clone: Other nucleotide sequences in the sample specify the same CDR3.

Germline V gene lookup returns CDR1 MDHEN and CDR2 SYDVKM. The CDR3 consists of 12 residues. Trimming cost V 6 bases and J 7 bases, with 9 bases left between them. This chain links TRBV28 with TRBJ1-4; D remains unclear. The receptor comes from a young man in good health. The sample comprised memory CD4+ T cells sorted from blood. Subset given: CD45RA-negative fraction. This CDR3 reads CASSPLGEKLFF. CDR3 bases: TGTGCCAGCAGCCCCTTGGGTGAAAAACTGTTTTTT.